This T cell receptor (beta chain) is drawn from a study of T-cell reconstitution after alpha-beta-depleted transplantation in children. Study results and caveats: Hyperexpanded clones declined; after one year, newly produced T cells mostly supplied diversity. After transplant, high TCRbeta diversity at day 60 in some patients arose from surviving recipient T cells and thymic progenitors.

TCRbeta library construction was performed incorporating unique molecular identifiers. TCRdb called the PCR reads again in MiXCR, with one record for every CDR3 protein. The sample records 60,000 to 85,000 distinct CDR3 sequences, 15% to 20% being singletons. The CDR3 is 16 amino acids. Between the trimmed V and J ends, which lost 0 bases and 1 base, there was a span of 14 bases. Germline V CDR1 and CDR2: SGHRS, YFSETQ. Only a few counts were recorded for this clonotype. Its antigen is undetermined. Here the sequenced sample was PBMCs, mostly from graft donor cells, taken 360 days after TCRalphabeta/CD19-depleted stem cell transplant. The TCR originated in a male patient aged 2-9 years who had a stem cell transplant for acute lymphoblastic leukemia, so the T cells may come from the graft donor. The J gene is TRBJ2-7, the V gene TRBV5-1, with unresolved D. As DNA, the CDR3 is TGCGCCAGCAGCTTGGGGAAGGACCGCATATCCTACGAGCAGTACTTC. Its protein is CASSLGKDRISYEQYF. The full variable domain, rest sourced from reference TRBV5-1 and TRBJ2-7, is KAGVTQTPRYLIKTRGQQVTLSCSPISGHRSVSWYQQTPGQGLQFLFEYFSETQRNKGNFPGRFSGRQFSNSRSEMNVSTLELGDSALYLCASSLGKDRISYEQYFGPGTRLTVT.